This record concerns one TCR beta chain sequence. Every patient relapsed after autologous stem cell transplantation, and brentuximab vedotin exposure varied. These data are taken from a study of PD-1 blockade in classical Hodgkin lymphoma. The CDR3 extends over 13 amino acids. Germline V lookup: CDR1 MNHNY, CDR2 SVGAGI (reference sequence). The V end lost 5 bases, the J end lost 7 bases, and 12 bases lay between the germline ends. Generated by immunoSEQ multiplex PCR, the TCRdb table keeps only in-frame clones and is missing some. The sample lists about 37,000 clones; 70% to 90% were seen once. This specimen was peripheral blood mononuclear cells (PBMCs), taken before the second cycle of nivolumab. This chain connects TRBV6-6 to TRBJ2-1; possible D gene TRBD1, 6 bases. This sequence was found in a human donor with classical Hodgkin lymphoma. CDR3 in DNA: TGTGCCAGCAGTGGTCCAACAGGGAATGAGCAGTTCTTC. Amino acids: CASSGPTGNEQFF.